The present T cell receptor (beta chain) was sequenced within a study of OX40 agonist ivuxolimab in advanced cancers. Study details: The drug used for patients, ivuxolimab, was an agonistic anti-OX40 (CD134) antibody. Patients got intravenous ivuxolimab at 0.01 to 10 mg/kg every 2 weeks. A history of anti-PD-1, anti-PD-L1 or anti-CTLA-4 therapy was acceptable, and 40% had some.

V dropped 5 bases and J dropped 4 bases, with 5 bases sitting between them. The V gene's germline CDR1 is GTSNPN and CDR2 SVGIG (reference sequence). The CDR3 has 11 amino acids. Method: immunoSEQ multiplex PCR; TCRdb's copy keeps in-frame clones and lacks some. The table has roughly 75,000 clones, around 80% seen once. Remarks on this clone: Its antigen is unknown.

Study-wide results and limits: Nonresponders, in some cases, also had low normalized T-cell clonal expansion.

The TCR sequence derives from an adult with an advanced solid tumor such as melanoma, head and neck, liver or kidney cancer. The sequences come from CD4+ or CD8+ T cells sorted from blood, collected in a trial of the OX40 agonist ivuxolimab. This chain connects TRBV30 to TRBJ1-4; possible D gene TRBD1, 5 bases. The CDR3 DNA sequence: TGTGCCTGGGACAGTAATGAAAAACTGTTTTTT. This codes for CAWDSNEKLFF.